The present entry profiles one TCR beta chain with its context. The antigen is undetermined. These data originate in a study of identical twins. General study findings and limits: Cord blood beta clonotypes that were abundant carried fewer insertions, and memory repertoires showed no such trend. Within monozygotic twins, out-of-frame TCR alpha sharing was underestimated by the models.

V was trimmed by 0 bases and J by 6 bases, leaving 11 bases between them. This CDR3 has 15 amino acids. The V gene's germline CDR1 is MGHRA and CDR2 YSYEKL. TCRdb re-analysed the 5' RACE reads in MiXCR, keeping a single row per CDR3 protein. The sample holds 550,000 to 800,000 distinct CDR3 sequences, 7.1% seen once. The sample was also reused in another study, on yellow fever vaccine responses in identical twins.

The genes are TRBV4-1 and TRBJ2-2; no reliable D call. The source material was PBMCs. The TCR comes from a woman aged 18 to 35 in good health. Here the CDR3 reads CASSQEVVVAGELFF. CDR3 nucleotides: TGCGCCAGCAGCCAAGAAGTGGTTGTGGCCGGGGAGCTGTTTTTT.